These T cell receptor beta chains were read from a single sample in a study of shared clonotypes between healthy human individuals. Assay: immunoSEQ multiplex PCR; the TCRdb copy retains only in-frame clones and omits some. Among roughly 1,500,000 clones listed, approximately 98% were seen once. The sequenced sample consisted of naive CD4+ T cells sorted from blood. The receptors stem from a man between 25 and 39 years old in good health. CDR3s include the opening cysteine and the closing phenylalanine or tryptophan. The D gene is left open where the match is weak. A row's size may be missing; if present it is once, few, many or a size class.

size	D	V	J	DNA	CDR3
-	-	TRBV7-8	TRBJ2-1	TGTGCCAGCAGCTTAGTGGGGCCATCCTACAATGAGCAGTTCTTC	CASSLVGPSYNEQFF
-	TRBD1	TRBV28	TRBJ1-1	TGTGCCAGCAGTCTCTTAGGGGCAGGGGGGACTGAAGCTTTCTTT	CASSLLGAGGTEAFF
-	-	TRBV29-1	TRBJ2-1	TGCAGCGTATTGTCCCCTTGGGGTCACAATTACAATGAGCAGTTCTTC	CSVLSPWGHNYNEQFF
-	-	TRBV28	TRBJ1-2	TGTGCCAGCAGTTTCATCGGCAGTAGTTATGGCTACACCTTC	CASSFIGSSYGYTF
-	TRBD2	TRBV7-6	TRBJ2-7	TGTGCCAGCGGGGGCGGGAGGATCCGAGTGAGGGCTCACGAGCAGTACTTC	CASGGGRIRVRAHEQYF
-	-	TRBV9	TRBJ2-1	TGTGCCAGCAGCGTTAAAAGCGTTAGCTCCTACAATGAGCAGTTCTTC	CASSVKSVSSYNEQFF
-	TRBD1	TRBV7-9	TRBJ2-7	TGTGCCAGCAGCCCGAGGTGGGACAGGGACTACGAGCAGTACTTC	CASSPRWDRDYEQYF
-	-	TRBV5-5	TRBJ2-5	TGTGCCAGCAGCTTGACCGGATTAGGGACACCCCAGGGGACCCAGTACTTC	CASSLTGLGTPQGTQYF
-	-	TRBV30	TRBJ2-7	TGTGCCCTAGGACATTTTCGTTCGGGGACCTACGAGCAGTACTTC	CALGHFRSGTYEQYF
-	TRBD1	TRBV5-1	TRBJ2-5	TGCGCCAGCAGCCCCGGGACAGGGACGTACCAAGAGACCCAGTACTTC	CASSPGTGTYQETQYF
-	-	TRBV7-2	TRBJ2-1	TGTGCCAGCAGCGCCCGCGGGACTTTTAATCATAATGAGCAGTTCTTC	CASSARGTFNHNEQFF
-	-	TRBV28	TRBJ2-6	TGTGCCAGCAGTGTGGGGTTAGGGGTCTCTGGGGCCAACGTCCTGACTTTC	CASSVGLGVSGANVLTF
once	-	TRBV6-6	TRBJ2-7	TGTGCCAGCAGTGGAGACAGGTGGGACAAGTATTTC	CASSGDRWDKYF
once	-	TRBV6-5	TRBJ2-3	TGTGCCAGCAGTTCCTTAGGGGGGACTAGCACAGATACGCAGTATTTT	CASSSLGGTSTDTQYF
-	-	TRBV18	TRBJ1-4	TGTGCCAGCTCCCTCAAGTTAGGGGCTAATGAAAAACTGTTTTTT	CASSLKLGANEKLFF
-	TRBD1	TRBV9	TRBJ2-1	TGTGCCAGCAGCACAGGGGACTCCTACAATGAGCAGTTCTTC	CASSTGDSYNEQFF
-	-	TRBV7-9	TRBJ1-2	TGTGCCAGCAGCTTCGGGGAGACTAACTATGGCTACACCTTC	CASSFGETNYGYTF
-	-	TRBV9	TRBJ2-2	TGTGCCAGCAGCGTAGAACTAGCCGCCGGGGAGCTGTTTTTT	CASSVELAAGELFF
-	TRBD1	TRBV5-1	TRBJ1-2	TGCGCCAGCAGCTCACAGGGGGCCCTCTATGGCTACACCTTC	CASSSQGALYGYTF
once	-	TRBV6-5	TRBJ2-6	TGTGCCAGCAGTTACCGGTGGACTGGGGCCAACGTCCTGACTTTC	CASSYRWTGANVLTF
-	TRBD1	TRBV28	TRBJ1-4	TGTGCCAGCACAGAAGGGGGCACTAATGAAAAACTGTTTTTT	CASTEGGTNEKLFF
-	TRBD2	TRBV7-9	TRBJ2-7	TGTGCCAGCAGCTTATTAGCGGGAGCCTACGAGCAGTACTTC	CASSLLAGAYEQYF
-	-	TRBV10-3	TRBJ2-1	TGTGCCATCAGTGGACTGGCAGAGTACAATGAGCAGTTCTTC	CAISGLAEYNEQFF
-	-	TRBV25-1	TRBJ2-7	TGTGCCAGCAGTCCGTTTTCGGGGAGCTCCTACGAGCAGTACTTC	CASSPFSGSSYEQYF
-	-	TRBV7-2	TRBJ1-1	TGTGCCAGCAGGCAACTTCTACTCCGGGACACGAACACTGAAGCTTTCTTT	CASRQLLLRDTNTEAFF
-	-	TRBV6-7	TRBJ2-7	TGTGCCCCTGGGGCGGGACGCTACGAGCAGTACTTC	CAPGAGRYEQYF
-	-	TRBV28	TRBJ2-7	TGTGCCAGCAGTTTTTCTAGTGTCAGCTCCTACGAGCAGTACTTC	CASSFSSVSSYEQYF
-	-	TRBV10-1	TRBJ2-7	TGCGCCAGCAGTGAGTCTAGCGGACACCGCTACGAGCAGTACTTC	CASSESSGHRYEQYF
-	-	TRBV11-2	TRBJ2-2	TGTGCCAGCACCCCAAGGGGGGGCCCGAACACCGGGGAGCTGTTTTTT	CASTPRGGPNTGELFF
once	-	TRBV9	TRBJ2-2	TGTGCCAGCAGCGTAGAAGGCGTCGGGGAGCTGTTTTTT	CASSVEGVGELFF
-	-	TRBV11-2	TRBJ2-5	TGTGCCAGCAGCCCGCGACTCCTGGTGGAGACCCAGTACTTC	CASSPRLLVETQYF
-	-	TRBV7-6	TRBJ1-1	TGTGCCAGCAGCCCCGGGGGTGGCACTGAAGCTTTCTTT	CASSPGGGTEAFF
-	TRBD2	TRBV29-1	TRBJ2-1	TGCAGCATTTCTCCAGGACTAGCGGGAAAGGATGAGCAGTTCTTC	CSISPGLAGKDEQFF
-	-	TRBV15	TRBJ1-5	TGTGCCACCAGCAGAGATCCGGATACCTGGCCTAAGCCCCAGCATTTT	CATSRDPDTWPKPQHF
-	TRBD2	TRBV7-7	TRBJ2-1	TGTGCCAGCAGTCCCGGGGGGAGGGCCTCCTACAATGAGCAGTTCTTC	CASSPGGRASYNEQFF
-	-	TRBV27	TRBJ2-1	TGTGCCAGCAGTCCAGGGGGGAGCGCAGACTCCTACAATGAGCAGTTCTTC	CASSPGGSADSYNEQFF
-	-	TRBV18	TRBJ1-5	TGTGCCAGCTCACCACCGACAGACCCAAATCAGCCCCAGCATTTT	CASSPPTDPNQPQHF
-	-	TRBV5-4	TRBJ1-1	TGTGCCAGCAGCCTCCCCGGCCCGAACACTGAAGCTTTCTTT	CASSLPGPNTEAFF
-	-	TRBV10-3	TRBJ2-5	TGTGCCATCAGTGAAGGGGTTTCACAAGAGACCCAGTACTTC	CAISEGVSQETQYF
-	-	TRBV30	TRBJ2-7	TGTGCCTGGAGCCTCGCGACCTACGAGCAGTACTTC	CAWSLATYEQYF
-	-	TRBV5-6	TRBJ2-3	TGTGCCAGCAGCTTGGGGGACCGAAGCACAGATACGCAGTATTTT	CASSLGDRSTDTQYF
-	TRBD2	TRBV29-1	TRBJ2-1	TGCAGCGTTGAAAGAGCGGGAGGGAAGAGCTCCTACAATGAGCAGTTCTTC	CSVERAGGKSSYNEQFF
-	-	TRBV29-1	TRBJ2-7	TGCAGCGTTTGCCTTGGGCCGGGAGAAACCTACGAGCAGTACTTC	CSVCLGPGETYEQYF
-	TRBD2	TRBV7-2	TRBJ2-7	TGTGCCAGCAGCCCCAGGACTAGCGGGAGTTGGTACGAGCAGTACTTC	CASSPRTSGSWYEQYF
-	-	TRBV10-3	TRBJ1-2	TGTGCCATCAGGGGCACATTGGTGGAGGCTAGTTATGGCTACACCTTC	CAIRGTLVEASYGYTF
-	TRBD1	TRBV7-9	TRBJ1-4	TGTGCCAGCAGCTTGGGACAGGGAATAACTAATGAAAAACTGTTTTTT	CASSLGQGITNEKLFF
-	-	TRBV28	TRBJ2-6	TGTGCCAGCATGACGGGAGTAGCGTGGGGGGCCAACGTCCTGACTTTC	CASMTGVAWGANVLTF
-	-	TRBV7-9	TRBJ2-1	TGTGCCAGCAGCTCGCCACCAAGACGGGACAATGAGCAGTTCTTC	CASSSPPRRDNEQFF
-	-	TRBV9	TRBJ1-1	TGTGCCAGCAGCGTAGTCTCAACGAACACTGAAGCTTTCTTT	CASSVVSTNTEAFF
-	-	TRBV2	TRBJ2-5	TGTGCCAGCAGCGAACTGACACCACAAGAGACCCAGTACTTC	CASSELTPQETQYF
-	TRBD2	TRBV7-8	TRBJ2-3	TGTGCCAGCAGCTTACGCCCGGGACTAGCCGGCACAGATACGCAGTATTTT	CASSLRPGLAGTDTQYF
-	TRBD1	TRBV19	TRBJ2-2	TGTGCCAGTAGTAACGACAGGGGGCGCGGCACCGGGGAGCTGTTTTTT	CASSNDRGRGTGELFF
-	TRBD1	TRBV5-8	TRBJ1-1	TGTGCCAGCAGCCGGCGACAGGGGGGGGGCACTGAAGCTTTCTTT	CASSRRQGGGTEAFF
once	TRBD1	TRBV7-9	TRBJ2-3	TGTGCCAGCAGCTCTGGACAGGGGGCGGTCGAGGATACGCAGTATTTT	CASSSGQGAVEDTQYF